This T cell receptor (beta chain) was recorded in a study of tissue T cells after allogeneic stem cell transplantation. CDR3 sequences, V/J genes, frequencies and template counts came from survey-depth TCRbeta sequencing. Using immunoSEQ multiplex PCR, the repertoire was profiled, and TCRdb retains in-frame clones only, with some absent. The data contain 48,000 or so clones, approximately 73% of them seen just once; the ten biggest clones take up roughly 0.7%. This clone was detected only once. The antigen is not known. The genes are named according to mouse. The read ends 1 residue early relative to the CDR3; the germline J gene fills the gap. Study-wide results and caveats: Tissue-detected TCR repertoire was only partly captured by blood and spleen T cells.

Germline CDR1 is SNHLY and CDR2 is FYNGKV (reference sequence). The CDR3 is 15 amino acids. Trimming took 3 bases from V and 2 from J; bases not matched to a gene: 4. The chain employs TRBV3 and TRBJ2-3; 8 nucleotides align to TRBD2. The source of this sequence is a pool of C57BL/6 mice in good health. Sequences were obtained from sorted cells pooled from one or two spleens. Partial CDR3 DNA: TGTGCCAGCAGCTTCTCTGGGGGGTCTGCAGAAACGCTGTAT. Its protein is CASSFSGGSAETLY. The full CDR3 protein reads CASSFSGGSAETLYF. The entire variable domain, with the rest obtained from reference TRBV3 and TRBJ2-3, is as follows: GPKVLQIPSHQIIDMGQMVTLNCDPVSNHLYFYWYKQILGQQMEFLVNFYNGKVMEKSKLFKDQFSVERPDGSYFTLKIQPTALEDSAVYFCASSFSGGSAETLYFGSGTRLTVL.